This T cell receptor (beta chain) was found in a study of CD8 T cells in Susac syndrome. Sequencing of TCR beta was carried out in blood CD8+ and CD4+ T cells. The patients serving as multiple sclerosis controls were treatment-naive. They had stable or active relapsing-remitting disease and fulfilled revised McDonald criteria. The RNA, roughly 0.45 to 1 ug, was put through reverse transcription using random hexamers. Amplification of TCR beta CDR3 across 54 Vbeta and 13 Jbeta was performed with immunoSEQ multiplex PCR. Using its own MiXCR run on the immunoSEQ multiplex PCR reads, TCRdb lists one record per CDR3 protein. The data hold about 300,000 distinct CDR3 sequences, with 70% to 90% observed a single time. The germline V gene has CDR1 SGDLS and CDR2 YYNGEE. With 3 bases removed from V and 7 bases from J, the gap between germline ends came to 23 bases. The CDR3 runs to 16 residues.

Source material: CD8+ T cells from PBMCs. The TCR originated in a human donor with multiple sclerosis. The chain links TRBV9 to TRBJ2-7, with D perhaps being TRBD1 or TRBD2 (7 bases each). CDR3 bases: TGTGCCAGCAGCGAGGTTTCGACAGGGACTATGGGGGAGCAGTACTTC. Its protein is CASSEVSTGTMGEQYF. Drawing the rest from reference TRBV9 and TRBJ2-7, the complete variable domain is DSGVTQTPKHLITATGQRVTLRCSPRSGDLSVYWYQQSLDQGLQFLIQYYNGEERAKGNILERFSAQQFPDLHSELNLSSLELGDSALYFCASSEVSTGTMGEQYFGPGTRLTVT.